These 19 T cell receptor beta chains were sequenced from one sample in a study of human T cells and chemical hapten exposure. TCRdb fed the RACE reads into MiXCR, producing one record per CDR3 protein. Here the sample spans 80,000 to 95,000 distinct CDR3 sequences, about 10% being singletons. Time point specified: patch test 1, 2 weeks after DPC sensitization. Treatment denoted: therapeutic diphenylcyclopropenone sensitization with weekly scalp DPC. This sample comprised whole blood, obtained in connection with sensitization to the hapten diphenylcyclopropenone (DPC). The receptors here all came from a woman in her 50s with alopecia areata. Some clones in this sample may be carry-over from other donors' samples.

This clonotype was detected a few times. The genes are TRBV21-1 and TRBJ2-7; the D segment call TRBD1 is taken from the table without a DNA check. TRBV21-1 is noted as a pseudogene. The CDR3 extends over 17 amino acids. CDR3 amino acids: CASSPHAGQGGFYEQYF. Here the CDR3 DNA reads TGTGCCAGCAGCCCCCATGCGGGACAGGGGGGTTTCTACGAGCAGTACTTC.

This clonotype was detected many times. The gene calls are TRBV18 and TRBJ1-2; tentative D call: TRBD1 (6 bases). V was clipped by 2 bases and J by 5 bases, with 12 bases between them. Germline CDR1 is KGHSH and CDR2 is LQKENI. The CDR3 totals 14 residues. In nucleotides, the CDR3 is TGTGCCAGCTCACCAGCGGACAGTAAATATGGCTACACCTTC. It encodes CASSPADSKYGYTF.

The V gene is TRBV2, the J gene TRBJ2-1; 7 nucleotides line up with TRBD2. The CDR3 extends over 15 amino acids. Germline V gene data show CDR1 as SNHLY and CDR2 as FYNNEI. J gave up 8 bases and V 2 bases, and 9 bases lay outside the gene matches. CDR3: CASSERDYKAHEQFF. CDR3 in DNA: TGTGCCAGCAGTGAACGGGACTACAAGGCCCATGAGCAGTTCTTC. The full variable domain, completed using reference TRBV2 and TRBJ2-1, is EPEVTQTPSHQVTQMGQEVILRCVPISNHLYFYWYRQILGQKVEFLVSFYNNEISEKSEIFDDQFSVERPDGSNFTLKIRSTKLEDSAMYFCASSERDYKAHEQFFGPGTRLTVL.

The J gene is TRBJ2-5, the V gene TRBV9, with no clear D. Per the germline V gene, CDR1 is SGDLS and CDR2 is YYNGEE. V dropped 0 bases and J dropped 4 bases, with 10 bases sitting between them. The CDR3 loop spans 14 amino acids. The CDR3 reads CASSVAPSRETQYF. As DNA, the CDR3 is TGTGCCAGCAGCGTAGCCCCCTCGCGAGAGACCCAGTACTTC.

The chain has TRBV10-3 and TRBJ1-2; D is possibly TRBD1 (6 bases). Germline values: CDR1 ENHRY, CDR2 SYGVKD. CDR3 length: 13 amino acids. The V end was cut by 3 bases, the J end by 8 bases, with 13 bases between. The CDR3 DNA is TGTGCCATCAGTGAAAGGGGGTTAGAAGGCTACACCTTC. The encoded protein is CAISERGLEGYTF.

This clonotype was found many times. The chain recombines TRBV11-1 with TRBJ1-2, with D perhaps TRBD1 (5 bases). Germline CDR1 reads SGHAT; CDR2 reads FQDESV (reference sequence). The CDR3 totals 15 residues. Trimming stripped 5 bases from V and 5 bases from J, with 18 bases between. CDR3 region: CASSTGTAGGYGYTF. The CDR3 DNA reads as TGTGCCAGCAGCACCGGGACTGCCGGGGGGTATGGCTACACCTTC.

This clonotype appeared many times. V usage is TRBV7-9 and J usage is TRBJ1-2, with D hard to call. V was cut by 5 bases and J by 6 bases, with 10 bases left in between. The CDR3 is 12 amino acids. CDR1 is SEHNR, CDR2 FQNEAQ, per germline (reference sequence). The CDR3: CASSPQFDGYTF. Written as DNA, the CDR3 is TGTGCCAGCAGCCCCCAGTTTGATGGCTACACCTTC.

In its sample, this clonotype was seen once. This may stem from a read error, because a much larger clone lies one nucleotide away. This chain connects TRBV20-1 to TRBJ2-7; 11 nucleotides match TRBD1. After removal of 3 bases from V and 2 bases from J, the junction contained 6 bases not matched to a gene. The CDR3 loop spans 15 amino acids. The germline V gene has CDR1 DFQATT and CDR2 SNEGSKA (reference sequence). The CDR3 bases are TGCAGTGCTAGGGGCCTGGGACAGGGGGCCTACGAGCAGTACTTC. Translation: CSARGLGQGAYEQYF.

This clonotype was seen more than once but under ten times. V is TRBV2 and J is TRBJ2-3; D is undetermined. V was shortened by 6 bases and J by 0 bases, with 16 bases between the two germline ends. This CDR3 has 16 residues. CDR1 SNHLY and CDR2 FYNNEI come from the germline V gene. CDR3 in DNA: TGTGCCAGCAGCCTACAGAATAGCCCAAGCACAGATACGCAGTATTTT. It translates to CASSLQNSPSTDTQYF.

The chain links TRBV4-1 to TRBJ2-1, with D possibly called TRBD1 or TRBD2 (6 bases each). The CDR3 loop spans 15 amino acids. The germline gives CDR1 MGHRA, CDR2 YSYEKL. The germline V and J ends were trimmed by 4 bases and 4 bases, with 14 bases remaining between them. The CDR3 nucleotides are TGCGCCAGCAGCCTCGAGGGGGGTCCTTACAATGAGCAGTTCTTC. As protein: CASSLEGGPYNEQFF.

This clonotype was seen at least ten times. V and J are TRBV11-2 and TRBJ2-3; 13 bases map to TRBD2. The V gene end was trimmed by 6 bases and the J gene end by 4 bases; junction bases not matched to a gene: 4. CDR1 SGHAT and CDR2 FQNNGV come from the germline V gene. This CDR3 contains 15 residues. Written as DNA, the CDR3 is TGTGCCAGCAGATGGACTAGCGGGGGCGCAGATACGCAGTATTTT. Translated: CASRWTSGGADTQYF.

This clonotype showed up many times. The genes are TRBV7-6 and TRBJ2-1; 7 bases are shared with TRBD1. Germline V gene lookup returns CDR1 SGHVS and CDR2 FNYEAQ. The CDR3 extends over 12 amino acids. With V trimmed by 5 bases and J by 7 bases, 2 bases remained unmatched. As DNA, the CDR3 is TGTGCCAGCAGCCTGACAGGGAATGAGCAGTTCTTC. It is translated as CASSLTGNEQFF. Full variable domain (remainder filled in from reference TRBV7-6 and TRBJ2-1): GAGVSQSPRYKVTKRGQDVALRCDPISGHVSLYWYRQALGQGPEFLTYFNYEAQQDKSGLPNDRFSAERPEGSISTLTIQRTEQRDSAMYRCASSLTGNEQFFGPGTRLTVL.

V usage is TRBV29-1 and J usage is TRBJ1-5; tentatively, D is TRBD1 (5 bases). The CDR3 loop spans 17 amino acids. Trimming cost V 7 bases and J 0 bases, with 22 bases left between them. Per the germline V gene, CDR1 is SQVTM and CDR2 is ANQGSEA. The CDR3: CSAPPWGGSYSNQPQHF. The CDR3 region has the DNA TGCAGCGCTCCACCCTGGGGGGGGTCTTATAGCAATCAGCCCCAGCATTTT.

V gene TRBV28 combines with J gene TRBJ2-3, with 10 bases matching TRBD1. CDR3 size: 18 residues. CDR1 and CDR2 from the germline V gene are MDHEN and SYDVKM. V lost 8 bases to trimming and J lost 0 bases; unmatched junction nucleotides: 14. The CDR3 nucleotides read TGTGCCAGCCCCCCGGCGACAGGGGGCTCCCTTAGCACAGATACGCAGTATTTT. This codes for CASPPATGGSLSTDTQYF.

V gene TRBV28 combines with J gene TRBJ2-1, with 7 bases identical to TRBD2. V lost 7 bases and J lost 3; bases outside the gene matches: 6. The CDR3 is made up of 14 amino acids. Per the germline V gene, CDR1 is MDHEN and CDR2 is SYDVKM. The chain's CDR3 is CASTRGGLYNEQFF. CDR3 bases: TGTGCCAGCACCCGCGGGGGTCTCTACAATGAGCAGTTCTTC.

Regarding this clonotype: A much larger clone differs by one base, so this may be a read error. DNA for the CDR3: TGTGCCAGCAGCTTAGCCTGGACTAGCGGGTACAAGCAGTACTTC. As protein: CASSLAWTSGYKQYF. The gene calls are TRBV7-8 and TRBJ2-7; TRBD2 agrees at 11 bases. The CDR3 extends over 15 amino acids. Trimming cost V 0 bases and J 8 bases; bases outside gene matches: 6. Per germline, CDR1 SGHVS and CDR2 FQNEAQ.

This clonotype was counted ten times or more. V is TRBV29-1 and J is TRBJ2-2, with D unclear. V gave up 4 bases and J gave up 6 bases, with 6 bases separating them. This CDR3 has 11 residues. In germline, CDR1 is SQVTM, CDR2 ANQGSEA. The CDR3 protein is CSVGMAGELFF. The CDR3 DNA is TGCAGCGTTGGTATGGCCGGGGAGCTGTTTTTT.

V gene TRBV11-3 combines with J gene TRBJ2-5; D possibly matches TRBD1 or TRBD2 (5 bases each). Trimming removed 1 base from V and 5 bases from J, with 17 bases in between. This CDR3 contains 16 residues. The germline V gene encodes CDR1 SGHNT and CDR2 YENEEA. This chain's CDR3 is CASSLGKGTQGETQYF. CDR3 nucleotide sequence: TGTGCCAGCAGCTTAGGCAAGGGGACCCAAGGGGAGACCCAGTACTTC.

This clonotype was detected only a few times. The V call is TRBV10-3, the J call TRBJ2-1; 8 bases map to TRBD2. CDR1 ENHRY and CDR2 SYGVKD come from the germline V gene. This CDR3 region has 15 residues. V lost 2 bases to trimming and J lost 9 bases; unmatched junction nucleotides: 9. The CDR3 is CAISEVQREIAEQFF. CDR3 DNA: TGTGCCATCAGTGAGGTCCAGCGGGAGATCGCTGAGCAGTTCTTC.